What follows describes a single T cell receptor (beta chain). The antigen is unknown. This record comes from a study of human T cells and chemical hapten exposure. Overall study findings and caveats: Alopecia affecting every donor means their immune response may not match healthy people's.

As for time point: patch test 3, about 24 weeks after DPC sensitization. This sample's treatment: therapeutic diphenylcyclopropenone sensitization with weekly scalp DPC. Library construction involved attaching unique molecular identifiers to individual cDNA molecules, which allowed quantitative, reproducible TCR counting. TCRdb processed the RACE reads anew with MiXCR; each CDR3 protein has one entry. Of 82,000 or so distinct CDR3 sequences listed, roughly 13% were seen once; the top ten hold approximately 5.2%. The material sequenced was whole blood, taken in connection with sensitization to the hapten diphenylcyclopropenone (DPC). The sequence was collected from a woman aged 45-65 years with alopecia areata. Some clones in this sample may be carry-over from other donors' samples.

As DNA, the CDR3 is TGCGCCAGCAGCTTGAGAGGACTCGGCGCAGATACGCAGTATTTT. It specifies CASSLRGLGADTQYF. The V gene is TRBV5-1, the J gene TRBJ2-3, with D possibly TRBD2 on 5 matching bases. V was pared by 1 base and J by 4 bases, with 13 bases between. The CDR3 length is 15 residues. The germline gives CDR1 SGHRS, CDR2 YFSETQ.